One sample yielded the 11 T cell receptor beta chains listed below, sequenced in a study of cytomegalovirus exposure and HLA in healthy donors. Some clones are missing from TCRdb's copy, which holds only in-frame ones; the method was immunoSEQ multiplex PCR. The table includes about 140,000 clones, over 80% detected once. Sequencing used PBMCs. These receptors came from a man aged 18 to 29 in good health and CMV-seropositive.

The chain couples TRBV5-1 to TRBJ2-4; D remains ambiguous. V was shortened by 2 bases and J by 1 base, with 19 bases between the two germline ends. The CDR3 has 18 residues. Per the germline V gene, CDR1 is SGHRS and CDR2 is YFSETQ. The CDR3 reads CASSFLPGLFSAKNIQYF. In nucleotides, the CDR3 is TGCGCCAGCAGCTTTCTTCCTGGCCTCTTTTCGGCCAAAAACATTCAGTACTTC.

The rearrangement links TRBV6-5 to TRBJ1-2; no definite D call. CDR1 and CDR2 (germline): MNHEY, SVGAGI. Trimming removed 11 bases at V and 9 bases at J, with 22 bases between. The CDR3 totals 13 residues. The CDR3 protein is CAVRPAALVSYTF. CDR3 sequence (DNA): TGTGCCGTAAGACCTGCGGCCCTCGTGAGCTACACCTTC.

CDR3 in DNA: TGTGCCAGTAGTCCGCCGACAGGGGTGAACACTGAAGCTTTCTTT. Protein sequence: CASSPPTGVNTEAFF. The chain carries TRBV19 and TRBJ1-1, with TRBD1 matching over 8 bases. CDR1 is LNHDA, CDR2 SQIVND, per germline (reference sequence). The junction had 5 bases not matched to a gene; V was cut back by 5 bases and J by 0 bases. The CDR3 covers 15 residues.

This clone has a single count. This chain joins TRBV29-1 and TRBJ2-5, with TRBD2 identical over 11 bases. V trimming: 1 base; J trimming: 4 bases; junction bases outside the gene matches: 5. The germline V gene encodes CDR1 SQVTM and CDR2 ANQGSEA. This CDR3 spans 15 amino acids. The CDR3 sequence: CSVEVLLAGVETQYF. The CDR3 DNA is TGCAGCGTTGAAGTTTTACTAGCGGGAGTAGAGACCCAGTACTTC.

The V call is TRBV5-1, the J call TRBJ2-1, with 9 bases matching TRBD1. Germline-derived CDR1 and CDR2 are SGHRS and YFSETQ. The CDR3 loop spans 15 amino acids. V shed 0 bases and J 8 bases; nucleotides not matched to a gene: 6. The CDR3 protein is CASSLGGQGSDEQFF. The CDR3 region has the DNA TGCGCCAGCAGCTTGGGAGGACAGGGGTCCGATGAGCAGTTCTTC. Filled out from reference TRBV5-1 and TRBJ2-1, the complete variable domain reads KAGVTQTPRYLIKTRGQQVTLSCSPISGHRSVSWYQQTPGQGLQFLFEYFSETQRNKGNFPGRFSGRQFSNSRSEMNVSTLELGDSALYLCASSLGGQGSDEQFFGPGTRLTVL.

V and J are TRBV2 and TRBJ2-1; TRBD1 is a possible D gene (6 bases). Germline V gives CDR1 SNHLY, CDR2 FYNNEI. The CDR3 has 13 amino acids. V was shortened by 9 bases and J by 2 bases, with 11 bases between the two germline ends. The CDR3 is CARDSETYNEQFF. CDR3 bases: TGTGCCAGGGACAGCGAGACCTACAATGAGCAGTTCTTC.

V usage is TRBV11-1 and J usage is TRBJ2-2; 8 bases agree with TRBD2. Trimming cost V 2 bases and J 4 bases; bases outside gene matches: 9. This CDR3 is built from 17 residues. CDR1 is SGHAT and CDR2 is FQDESV in the germline V gene (reference sequence). CDR3 DNA sequence: TGTGCCAGCAGCTTAACCGCCGGCGGGAGGACCACCGGGGAGCTGTTTTTT. Its translation is CASSLTAGGRTTGELFF. The complete variable domain, with remaining parts taken from reference TRBV11-1 and TRBJ2-2, reads EAEVAQSPRYKITEKSQAVAFWCDPISGHATLYWYRQILGQGPELLVQFQDESVVDDSQLPKDRFSAERLKGVDSTLKIQPAELGDSAMYLCASSLTAGGRTTGELFFGEGSRLTVL.

This clone has a single count. The V call is TRBV2, the J call TRBJ2-5; TRBD2 matches at 7 bases. The CDR3 runs 14 residues. Germline values: CDR1 SNHLY, CDR2 FYNNEI. The J segment lost 4 bases and the V segment lost 8 bases, leaving 10 bases of the junction unmatched. The CDR3 coding sequence is TGTGCCAGCTGGCGGGGGACTGCCATAGAGACCCAGTACTTC. It specifies CASWRGTAIETQYF.

This rearrangement joins TRBV7-3 to TRBJ1-1; D is unclear. V was trimmed by 2 bases and J by 1 base, leaving 14 bases between them. The CDR3 has 16 amino acids. Germline CDR1 SGHTA, CDR2 FQGTGA. In DNA, the CDR3 is TGTGCCAGCAGCTTAGGAGGCAGAGGAACGAACACTGAAGCTTTCTTT. Residues: CASSLGGRGTNTEAFF.

This clone has a handful of counts. The rearrangement links TRBV30 to TRBJ1-2; tentatively, D is TRBD1 (5 bases). The CDR3 has 13 residues. Looked up from germline, CDR1 is GTSNPN and CDR2 is SVGIG (reference sequence). The V and J ends lost 5 bases and 3 bases respectively, with 13 bases between them. This chain's CDR3 is CAWAAQGHYGYTF. The CDR3 nucleotides are TGTGCCTGGGCCGCCCAGGGCCACTATGGCTACACCTTC.

The chain carries TRBV7-9 and TRBJ2-1; 8 nucleotides agree with TRBD1. CDR3 length equals 16 residues. V shed 6 bases and J 1 base; nucleotides not matched to a gene: 8. Germline assignment: CDR1 SEHNR and CDR2 FQNEAQ (reference sequence). The CDR3 spells CASSPRTGLSYNEQFF. The CDR3 region has the DNA TGTGCCAGCAGTCCCCGGACAGGGTTGTCCTACAATGAGCAGTTCTTC.